The 8 T cell receptor beta chains below all came from one sample that was sequenced in a study of blood T cell repertoires in COVID-19 (dated by TCRdb to 2019 to 2021). The method was the immunoSEQ multiplex PCR assay. TCRdb took over this immuneACCESS table, retaining in-frame rearrangements with V and J assigned. Such tables are incomplete; in checked studies, under half of the missing clones stem from an unresolved V gene, and the remainder is unexplained. The sample data list 24,000 or so clones, and 87% of these were observed just once. Approximately 13% of the sample is in the top ten clones. Sequencing was carried out using peripheral blood. The receptor source for this set is a human donor in a cohort sampled during active COVID-19. The donor label of this sample is uncertain.

The chain links TRBV5-6 to TRBJ2-1; TRBD1 aligns across 10 bases. Germline assignment: CDR1 SGHDT and CDR2 YYEEEE. Trimming removed 4 bases from V and 4 bases from J; junction bases left unmatched: 8. CDR3 length: 16 amino acids. As DNA, the CDR3 is TGTGCCAGCAGCCTTTCCGGGACAGGGGAGTACAATGAGCAGTTCTTC. Residues: CASSLSGTGEYNEQFF.

This chain uses TRBV11-2 with TRBJ2-5, with TRBD1 matching over 7 bases. Germline values: CDR1 SGHAT, CDR2 FQNNGV. The V segment lost 4 bases and the J segment 1 base; nucleotides outside the gene matches: 9. The CDR3 totals 16 residues. Here the CDR3 reads CASSSMRGGSQETQYF. The CDR3, as DNA: TGTGCCAGCAGCTCTATGAGAGGGGGCTCCCAAGAGACCCAGTACTTC.

V gene TRBV3-1 (or the pseudogene TRBV3-2) combines with J gene TRBJ1-1, with 7 bases matching TRBD1. The CDR3 runs 14 residues. J was trimmed by 2 bases and V by 5 bases; bases with no gene match: 5. Per the germline V gene, CDR1 is LGHDT and CDR2 is YNNKEL (reference sequence). The CDR3 loop reads CASSAGQANTEAFF. The CDR3 DNA sequence: TGTGCCAGCAGCGCCGGACAGGCAAACACTGAAGCTTTCTTT.

This clone came up once. V and J are TRBV5-1 and TRBJ1-1; D may be TRBD1 (5 bases). Germline CDR1 and CDR2: SGHRS and YFSETQ. The CDR3 contains 17 residues. Trimming cost V 0 bases and J 0 bases, with 15 bases left between them. This CDR3 reads CASSLGATVSMNTEAFF. CDR3 bases: TGCGCCAGCAGCTTGGGGGCGACAGTCTCAATGAACACTGAAGCTTTCTTT.

The CDR3 protein is CASSPPAGPTEAFF. The CDR3 nucleotides are TGTGCCAGCTCACCACCGGCAGGGCCCACTGAAGCTTTCTTT. The chain recombines TRBV18 with TRBJ1-1; D possibly corresponds to TRBD1 (5 bases). The V end was cut by 0 bases, the J end by 4 bases, with 9 bases between. This CDR3 contains 14 residues. CDR1 KGHSH and CDR2 LQKENI come from the germline V gene.

This rearrangement joins TRBV7-8 to TRBJ2-6; 8 bases line up with TRBD1. V shed 5 bases, J shed 2 bases, and the junction held 2 bases outside the gene matches. CDR1 SGHVS and CDR2 FQNEAQ come from the germline V gene. The CDR3 covers 15 residues. Here the CDR3 DNA reads TGTGCCAGCAGCCAGGGGGCGGCTGGGGCCAACGTCCTGACTTTC. Translation gives CASSQGAAGANVLTF.

The chain joins TRBV4-2 to TRBJ2-7; D may be TRBD2 (6 bases). CDR1 LGHNA and CDR2 YNFKEQ come from the germline V gene. This CDR3 has 14 amino acids. Between the trimmed V and J ends, which lost 4 bases and 4 bases, there was a span of 14 bases. CDR3 amino acids: CASSRGTDYYEQYF. The DNA of the CDR3 is TGTGCCAGCAGCCGGGGGACTGATTATTACGAGCAGTACTTC.

The V and J genes are TRBV18 and TRBJ2-5; 7 bases are a match to TRBD1. Germline loops: CDR1 KGHSH, CDR2 LQKENI. The J segment lost 6 bases and the V segment lost 4 bases, leaving 11 bases of the junction unmatched. The CDR3 loop spans 15 amino acids. CDR3 residues: CASSLPTGNTQTQYF. DNA of the CDR3: TGTGCCAGCTCACTCCCGACAGGGAACACTCAGACCCAGTACTTC.